Below are 18 T cell receptor beta chains sequenced from a single sample in a study of cytotoxic CD8 clonotypes in ibrutinib-treated CLL. Clones were sequenced by immunoSEQ multiplex PCR, and TCRdb holds only the in-frame ones, with some missing. The sample has 55,000 to 85,000 clones; 90% are singletons. The sample was PBMCs, taken after 12 months of ibrutinib treatment. The receptors derive from a human donor with chronic lymphocytic leukemia.

The gene calls are TRBV10-3 and TRBJ1-1; no clear D. Germline V gives CDR1 ENHRY, CDR2 SYGVKD. Trimming left V 0 bases short and J 0 bases short, with 8 bases between. The CDR3 is made up of 15 amino acids. In DNA form, the CDR3 reads TGTGCCATCAGTGAGTCTGGGAGCATGAACACTGAAGCTTTCTTT. Its protein product is CAISESGSMNTEAFF.

This clone was recorded once. V is TRBV29-1 and J is TRBJ2-3; 7 bases are shared with TRBD1. V trimming: 6 bases; J trimming: 1 base; junction bases outside the gene matches: 13. The length of the CDR3 is 16 residues. The V gene's germline CDR1 is SQVTM and CDR2 ANQGSEA. CDR3 in DNA: TGCAGCGTAGATGCGTTGCAGGGGGTCGGCACAGATACGCAGTATTTT. Protein product: CSVDALQGVGTDTQYF.

J is TRBJ2-3 and V is TRBV18; 8 bases match TRBD2. The CDR3 covers 18 residues. The V and J ends lost 3 bases and 6 bases, in that order; junction bases with no gene match: 17. CDR1 KGHSH and CDR2 LQKENI come from the germline V gene. DNA for the CDR3: TGTGCCAGCTCACCCTCTCGAGTGGCGGGAGGTTTATTTGATACGCAGTATTTT. It is translated as CASSPSRVAGGLFDTQYF. The full variable domain, in which reference TRBV18 and TRBJ2-3 provide the parts outside the CDR3, is NAGVMQNPRHLVRRRGQEARLRCSPMKGHSHVYWYRQLPEEGLKFMVYLQKENIIDESGMPKERFSAEFPKEGPSILRIQQVVRGDSAAYFCASSPSRVAGGLFDTQYFGPGTRLTVL.

CDR3 residues: CASSLTGEYQPQHF. The CDR3 DNA reads TGCGCCAGCAGTTTGACAGGGGAGTATCAGCCCCAGCATTTT. The genes are TRBV5-1 and TRBJ1-5; 8 nucleotides line up with TRBD1. Trimming took 5 bases from V and 5 from J; bases not matched to a gene: 6. Germline V gene sequence: CDR1 SGHRS, CDR2 YFSETQ. The CDR3 covers 14 residues.

V is TRBV2 and J is TRBJ2-5, with a possible D match to TRBD2 (6 bases). The DNA end lines up better with TRBJ2-7; the J call may be wrong. CDR1 SNHLY and CDR2 FYNNEI come from the germline V gene. CDR3 size: 15 residues. The CDR3 protein is CASSEYPGASYEQYF. The CDR3 DNA follows: TGTGCCAGCAGTGAATATCCGGGAGCCTCCTACGAGCAGTACTTC.

The chain carries TRBV5-4 and TRBJ1-2; 9 bases are shared with TRBD1. Germline CDR1 reads SGHNT; CDR2 reads YYREEE (reference sequence). The CDR3 runs 15 residues. V was pared by 1 base and J by 4 bases, with 5 bases of the junction left unmatched. The CDR3 region has the DNA TGTGCCAGCAGCTTGCGGGGACAGGGCCTCTATGGCTACACCTTC. As protein: CASSLRGQGLYGYTF.

The chain recombines TRBV11-2 with TRBJ1-3, with D perhaps matching TRBD1 (5 bases). The V gene's germline CDR1 is SGHAT and CDR2 FQNNGV. Between the trimmed V and J ends, which lost 5 bases and 0 bases, there was a span of 14 bases. The CDR3 is 16 amino acids. CDR3 region: CASSGLTASSGNTIYF. The CDR3 DNA follows: TGTGCCAGCAGCGGACTGACAGCATCCTCTGGAAACACCATATATTTT.

The gene calls are TRBV11-3 and TRBJ2-1; the match to TRBD2 covers 13 bases. The V and J ends lost 3 bases and 0 bases, in that order; junction bases with no gene match: 5. The CDR3 sequence is 18 residues long. Per germline, CDR1 SGHNT and CDR2 YENEEA. CDR3 protein: CASSLTGLAGSSYNEQFF. CDR3 in DNA: TGTGCCAGCAGCTTGACGGGACTAGCGGGGAGCTCCTACAATGAGCAGTTCTTC.

The chain employs TRBV7-3 and TRBJ1-4; the D is unclear. The CDR3 is made up of 15 amino acids. V was cut by 1 base and J by 7 bases, with 13 bases left in between. From germline, CDR1 is SGHTA and CDR2 FQGTGA. The CDR3 here is CASSLNRATGEKLFF. As DNA, the CDR3 is TGTGCCAGCAGCTTAAATCGGGCTACGGGTGAAAAACTGTTTTTT.

The V and J genes are TRBV19 and TRBJ2-1, with 8 bases lining up with TRBD1. This CDR3 comprises 12 residues. The junction had 4 bases not matched to a gene; V was cut back by 9 bases and J by 6 bases. Germline CDR1 is LNHDA and CDR2 is SQIVND (reference sequence). The CDR3 loop is CASDRGGNEQFF. Here the CDR3 DNA reads TGTGCCAGCGACAGGGGCGGCAATGAGCAGTTCTTC.

The chain employs TRBV19 and TRBJ2-7, with D uncertain. V dropped 0 bases and J dropped 5 bases, with 14 bases sitting between them. The CDR3 length is 15 residues. CDR1 LNHDA and CDR2 SQIVND come from the germline V gene (reference sequence). Here the CDR3 DNA reads TGTGCCAGTAGTATAGATGTAACAGAGCTAGACGAGCAGTACTTC. It is translated as CASSIDVTELDEQYF.

This chain connects TRBV18 to TRBJ2-2, with 7 nucleotides matching TRBD2. This CDR3 comprises 14 residues. The germline CDR1 and CDR2 sequences are KGHSH and LQKENI. The J segment lost 5 bases and the V segment lost 4 bases, leaving 4 bases of the junction unmatched. DNA of the CDR3: TGTGCCAGCTCACTCCCCGGGGGGACCGGGGAGCTGTTTTTT. As protein: CASSLPGGTGELFF.

The V call is TRBV11-2, the J call TRBJ2-5; possibly TRBD1 for D (6 bases). The CDR3 covers 14 residues. Germline assignment: CDR1 SGHAT and CDR2 FQNNGV. V was trimmed by 3 bases and J by 3 bases, leaving 11 bases between them. The CDR3 here is CASSLWTEEETQYF. The CDR3 nucleotides are TGTGCCAGCAGCTTGTGGACAGAAGAAGAGACCCAGTACTTC.

Here the CDR3 DNA reads TGTGCCAGCAGCGTGCGACAGGGGGCCTTCTACGAGCAGTACTTC. Translation gives CASSVRQGAFYEQYF. The chain employs TRBV7-2 and TRBJ2-7, with 10 positions matching TRBD1. Germline trimming cut 5 bases from V and 3 bases from J; bases unmatched to any gene: 7. The CDR3 is 15 amino acids. Germline CDR1 is SGHTA and CDR2 is FQGNSA.

The chain is built from TRBV4-2 and TRBJ1-1; 7 positions agree with TRBD1. This CDR3 is 17 amino acids long. Germline V gene lookup returns CDR1 LGHNA and CDR2 YNFKEQ. V lost 4 bases and J lost 1; bases outside the gene matches: 12. The CDR3: CASSPVLGQPENTEAFF. CDR3 sequence (DNA): TGTGCCAGCAGCCCGGTATTGGGACAGCCAGAGAACACTGAAGCTTTCTTT.

The V call is TRBV18, the J call TRBJ2-7, with 9 bases matching TRBD2. V lost 2 bases and J lost 5; bases outside the gene matches: 4. The CDR3 runs to 14 residues. Germline CDR1 and CDR2: KGHSH and LQKENI. In DNA form, the CDR3 reads TGTGCCAGCTCACCAGCGCTAGCGGGAAACGAGCAGTACTTC. This codes for CASSPALAGNEQYF. Using reference TRBV18 and TRBJ2-7 for the parts outside the CDR3, the full variable domain is NAGVMQNPRHLVRRRGQEARLRCSPMKGHSHVYWYRQLPEEGLKFMVYLQKENIIDESGMPKERFSAEFPKEGPSILRIQQVVRGDSAAYFCASSPALAGNEQYFGPGTRLTVT.

The chain uses TRBV7-2 and TRBJ2-1; no clear D gene. V was pared by 1 base and J by 5 bases, with 6 bases between. Germline V CDR1 and CDR2: SGHTA, FQGNSA. The length of the CDR3 is 13 residues. The CDR3 sequence is CASSLGANNEQFF. For the CDR3, the DNA is TGTGCCAGCAGCTTAGGGGCGAACAATGAGCAGTTCTTC.

The chain has TRBV6-6 and TRBJ2-1; the D gene is possibly TRBD2 (6 bases). There are 14 residues in the CDR3. With 5 bases removed from V and 7 bases from J, the gap between germline ends came to 15 bases. Germline lookup yields CDR1 MNHNY and CDR2 SVGAGI (reference sequence). The CDR3 sequence is CASSPEGPRNEQFF. CDR3 in DNA: TGTGCCAGCAGTCCGGAGGGCCCTCGGAATGAGCAGTTCTTC.